Here is one T cell receptor (beta chain) with its context. Its antigen is undetermined. This record comes from a study of T cell responses to AZD1222 COVID-19 vaccine. Study-wide context: Second-dose timings of about 4 or about 12 weeks were pooled. Study findings and constraints: Most donors were white British and more were female, and clonal diversity was possibly underestimated.

Germline CDR1 reads LGHNA; CDR2 reads YSLEER. The CDR3 has 15 residues. With 0 bases removed from V and 0 bases from J, the gap between germline ends came to 7 bases. Clones were read by immunoSEQ multiplex PCR, and TCRdb kept only the in-frame ones, dropping some. The sample has 100,000 to 150,000 clones; about nine tenths are singletons. The sequence came from an adult in good health. This specimen was peripheral blood, taken on day 0 of AZD1222 vaccination. The V call is TRBV4-3, the J call TRBJ2-3; unclear D gene. The CDR3 DNA reads TGCGCCAGCAGCCAAGATATGGCTAGCACAGATACGCAGTATTTT. This sequence encodes CASSQDMASTDTQYF.